Only a few counts were recorded for the clone carrying this T cell receptor beta chain. The antigen is not known. This sample was included in a study of blood T cells in healthy people across ages. V lost 1 base to trimming and J lost 1 base, with 12 bases between them. CDR3 length equals 16 residues. CDR1 is LGHNA, CDR2 YSLEER, per germline. Study-level results: Conclusively comparing naive with antigen-experienced cells was impossible with unsorted PBMCs.

Sample-barcoded 5' priming and a J-beta primer mix drove a second PCR of roughly 6 to 12 cycles. Every single cDNA molecule received a tag from a template-switch adaptor with 12 random nucleotides. Every sample produced at least 3 million CDR3-containing paired-end reads. TCRdb re-called the 5' RACE reads with MiXCR, one entry per CDR3 protein. The sample gives under 2,000,000 distinct CDR3 sequences, around half of which show up once; roughly 2.1% is in the top ten. Isolation of PBMCs gave at least 7 million cells per sample. This TCR came from a woman aged 35 to 49 in good health. Sequenced: blood. The chain uses TRBV4-3 and TRBJ2-3; D remains unclear. The CDR3 sequence: CASSQGTPPRTDTQYF. The CDR3 nucleotides read TGCGCCAGCAGCCAAGGAACCCCACCGCGCACAGATACGCAGTATTTT.